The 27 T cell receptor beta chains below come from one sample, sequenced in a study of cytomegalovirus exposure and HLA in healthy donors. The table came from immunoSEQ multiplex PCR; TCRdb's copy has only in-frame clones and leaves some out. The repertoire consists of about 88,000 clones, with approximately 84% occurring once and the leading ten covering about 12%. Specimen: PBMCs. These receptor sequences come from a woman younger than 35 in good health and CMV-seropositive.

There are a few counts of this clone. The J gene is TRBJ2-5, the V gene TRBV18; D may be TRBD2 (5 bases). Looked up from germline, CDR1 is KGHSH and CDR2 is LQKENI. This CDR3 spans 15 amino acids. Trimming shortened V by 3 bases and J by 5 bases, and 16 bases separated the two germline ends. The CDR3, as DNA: TGTGCCAGCTCACCGGCACTAGATGGTCGGGAGACCCAGTACTTC. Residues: CASSPALDGRETQYF.

The chain's CDR3 is CASSYSGRVLSGYTF. CDR3 coding DNA: TGTGCCAGCAGTTACTCCGGGAGGGTCCTTTCTGGCTACACCTTC. The rearrangement links TRBV6-5 to TRBJ1-2; the D is unclear. CDR3 length: 15 residues. V dropped 0 bases and J dropped 7 bases, with 15 bases sitting between them. Germline V gives CDR1 MNHEY, CDR2 SVGAGI.

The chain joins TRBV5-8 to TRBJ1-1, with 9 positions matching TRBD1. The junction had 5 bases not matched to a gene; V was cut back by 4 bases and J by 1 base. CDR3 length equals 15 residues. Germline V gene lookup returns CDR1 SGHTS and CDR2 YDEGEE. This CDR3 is CASSTEQGANTEAFF. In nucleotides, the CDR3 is TGTGCCAGCAGCACTGAACAGGGGGCGAACACTGAAGCTTTCTTT.

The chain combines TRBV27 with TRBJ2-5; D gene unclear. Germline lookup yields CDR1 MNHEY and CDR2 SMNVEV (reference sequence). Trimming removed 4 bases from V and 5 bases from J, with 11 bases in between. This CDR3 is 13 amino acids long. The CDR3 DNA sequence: TGTGCCAGCAGTTCCTTAGCCTGGGAGACCCAGTACTTC. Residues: CASSSLAWETQYF.

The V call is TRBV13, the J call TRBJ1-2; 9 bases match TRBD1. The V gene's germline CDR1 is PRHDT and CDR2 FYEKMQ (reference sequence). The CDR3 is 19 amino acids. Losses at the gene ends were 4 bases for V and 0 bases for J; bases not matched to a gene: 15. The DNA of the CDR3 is TGTGCCAGCAGCTCCCAAATAAGGGACAGGGTAAGAGCTAACTATGGCTACACCTTC. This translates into CASSSQIRDRVRANYGYTF.

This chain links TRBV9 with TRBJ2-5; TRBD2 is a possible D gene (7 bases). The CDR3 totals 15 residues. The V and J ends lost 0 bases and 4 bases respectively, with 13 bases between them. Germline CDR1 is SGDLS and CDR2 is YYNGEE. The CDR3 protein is CASSVDGGRGETQYF. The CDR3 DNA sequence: TGTGCCAGCAGCGTAGACGGGGGGCGGGGAGAGACCCAGTACTTC.

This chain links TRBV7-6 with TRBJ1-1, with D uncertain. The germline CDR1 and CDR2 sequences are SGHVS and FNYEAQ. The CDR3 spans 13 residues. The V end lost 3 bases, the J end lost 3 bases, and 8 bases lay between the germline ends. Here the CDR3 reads CASSFSQDTEAFF. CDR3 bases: TGTGCCAGCAGCTTTTCCCAGGACACTGAAGCTTTCTTT.

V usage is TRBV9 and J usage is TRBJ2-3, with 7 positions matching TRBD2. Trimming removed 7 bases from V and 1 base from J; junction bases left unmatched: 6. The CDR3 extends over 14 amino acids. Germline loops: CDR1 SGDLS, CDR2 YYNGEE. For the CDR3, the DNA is TGTGCCAGCGGGGGGGTGACGCGCACAGATACGCAGTATTTT. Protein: CASGGVTRTDTQYF.

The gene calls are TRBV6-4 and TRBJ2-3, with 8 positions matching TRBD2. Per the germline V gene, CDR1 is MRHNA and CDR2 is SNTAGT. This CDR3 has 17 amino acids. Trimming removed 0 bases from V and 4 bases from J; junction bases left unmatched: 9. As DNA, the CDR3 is TGTGCCAGCAGTGACTCGGAGGTAGCGGGGATTCCAGATACGCAGTATTTT. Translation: CASSDSEVAGIPDTQYF.

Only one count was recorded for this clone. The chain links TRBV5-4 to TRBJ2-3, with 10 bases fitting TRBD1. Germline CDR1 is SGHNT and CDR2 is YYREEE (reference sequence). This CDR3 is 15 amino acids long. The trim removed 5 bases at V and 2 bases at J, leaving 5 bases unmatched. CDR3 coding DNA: TGTGCCAGCAGGCGGGACAGGGGCTCCACAGATACGCAGTATTTT. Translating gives CASRRDRGSTDTQYF.

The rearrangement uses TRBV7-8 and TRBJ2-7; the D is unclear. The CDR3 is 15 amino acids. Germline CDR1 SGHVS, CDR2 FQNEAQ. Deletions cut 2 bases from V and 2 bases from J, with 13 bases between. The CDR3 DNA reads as TGTGCCAGCAGCTTATACGAATCCCGCGCCTACGAGCAGTACTTC. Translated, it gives CASSLYESRAYEQYF.

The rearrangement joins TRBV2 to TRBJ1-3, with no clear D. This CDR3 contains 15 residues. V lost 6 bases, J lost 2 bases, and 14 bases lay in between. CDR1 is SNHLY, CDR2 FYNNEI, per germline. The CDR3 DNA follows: TGTGCCAGCAGGAGAGGGTCGATGGCTGGAAACACCATATATTTT. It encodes CASRRGSMAGNTIYF.

The CDR3 region is CASSSTGRGTQYF. The CDR3 bases are TGTGCCAGCAGCTCAACGGGGAGAGGTACGCAGTATTTT. The genes are TRBV7-9 and TRBJ2-3; tentatively, D is TRBD2 (5 bases). The CDR3 covers 13 residues. Germline V CDR1 and CDR2: SEHNR, FQNEAQ (reference sequence). The ends were cut back, 4 bases at V and 8 bases at J, with 13 bases in the middle.

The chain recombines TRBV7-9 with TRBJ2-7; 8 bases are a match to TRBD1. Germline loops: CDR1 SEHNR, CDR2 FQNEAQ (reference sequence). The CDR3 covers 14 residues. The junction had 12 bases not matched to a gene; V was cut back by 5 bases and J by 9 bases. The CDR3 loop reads CASSGGQGWLGQYF. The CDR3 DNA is TGTGCCAGCAGCGGCGGACAGGGCTGGCTCGGGCAGTACTTC.

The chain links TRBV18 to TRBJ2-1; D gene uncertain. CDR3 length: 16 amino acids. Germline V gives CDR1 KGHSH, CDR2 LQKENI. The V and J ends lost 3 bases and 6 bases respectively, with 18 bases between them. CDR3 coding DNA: TGTGCCAGCTCACCTTATAACTCCAGGTTAGGCAATGAGCAGTTCTTC. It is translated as CASSPYNSRLGNEQFF. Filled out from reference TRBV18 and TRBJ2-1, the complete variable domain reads NAGVMQNPRHLVRRRGQEARLRCSPMKGHSHVYWYRQLPEEGLKFMVYLQKENIIDESGMPKERFSAEFPKEGPSILRIQQVVRGDSAAYFCASSPYNSRLGNEQFFGPGTRLTVL.

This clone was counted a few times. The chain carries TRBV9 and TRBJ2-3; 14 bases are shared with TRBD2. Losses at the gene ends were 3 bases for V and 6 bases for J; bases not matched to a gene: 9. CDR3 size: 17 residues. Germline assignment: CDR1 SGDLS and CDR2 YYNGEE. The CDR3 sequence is CASSAPTSGGASDTQYF. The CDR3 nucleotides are TGTGCCAGCAGCGCCCCGACTAGCGGGGGGGCCTCGGATACGCAGTATTTT.

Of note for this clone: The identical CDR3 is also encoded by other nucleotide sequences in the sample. This CDR3 reads CASSLGGGLTYEQYF. Written as DNA, the CDR3 is TGTGCCAGCAGTTTAGGTGGAGGGCTTACCTACGAGCAGTACTTC. This rearrangement joins TRBV27 to TRBJ2-7, with D possibly being TRBD2 (6 bases). The ends were cut back, 2 bases at V and 2 bases at J, with 13 bases in the middle. This CDR3 is 15 amino acids long. CDR1 MNHEY and CDR2 SMNVEV come from the germline V gene (reference sequence).

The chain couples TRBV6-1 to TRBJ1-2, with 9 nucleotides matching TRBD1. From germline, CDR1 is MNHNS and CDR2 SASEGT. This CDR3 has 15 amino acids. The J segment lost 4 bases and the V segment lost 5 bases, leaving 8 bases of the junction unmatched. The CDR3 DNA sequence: TGTGCCAGCAGTATCTCCGGGACAGGGACCTATGGCTACACCTTC. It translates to CASSISGTGTYGYTF.

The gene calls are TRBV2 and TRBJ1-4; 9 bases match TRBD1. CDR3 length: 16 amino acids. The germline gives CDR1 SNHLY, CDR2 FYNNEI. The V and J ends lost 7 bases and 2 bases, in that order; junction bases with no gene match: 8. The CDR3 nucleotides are TGTGCCAGCAACTATTACAGGGGGCGGACTAATGAAAAACTGTTTTTT. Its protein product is CASNYYRGRTNEKLFF.

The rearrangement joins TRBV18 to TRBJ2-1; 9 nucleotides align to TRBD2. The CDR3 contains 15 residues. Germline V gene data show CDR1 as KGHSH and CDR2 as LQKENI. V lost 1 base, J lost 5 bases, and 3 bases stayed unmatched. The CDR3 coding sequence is TGTGCCAGCTCACCACTGGCTAGCGGGGACAATGAGCAGTTCTTC. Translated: CASSPLASGDNEQFF.

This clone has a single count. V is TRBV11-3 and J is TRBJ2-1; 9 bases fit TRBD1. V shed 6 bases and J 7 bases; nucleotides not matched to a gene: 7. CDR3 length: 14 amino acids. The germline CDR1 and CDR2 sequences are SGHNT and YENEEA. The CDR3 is CASSRDRDGNEQFF. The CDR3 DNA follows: TGTGCCAGCAGTCGGGACAGGGATGGAAATGAGCAGTTCTTC.

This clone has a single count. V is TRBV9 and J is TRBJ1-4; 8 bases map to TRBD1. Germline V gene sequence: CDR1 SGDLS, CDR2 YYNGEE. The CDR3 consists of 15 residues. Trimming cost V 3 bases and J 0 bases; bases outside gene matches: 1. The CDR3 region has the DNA TGTGCCAGCAGCGAGGGACAGGCAACTAATGAAAAACTGTTTTTT. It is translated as CASSEGQATNEKLFF.

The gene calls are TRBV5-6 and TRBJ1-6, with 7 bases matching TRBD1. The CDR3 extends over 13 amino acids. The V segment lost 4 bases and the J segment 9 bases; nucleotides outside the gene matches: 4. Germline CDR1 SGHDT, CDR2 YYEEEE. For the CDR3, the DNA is TGTGCCAGCAGCCACAGGGGTGGTTCACCCCTCCACTTT. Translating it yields CASSHRGGSPLHF.

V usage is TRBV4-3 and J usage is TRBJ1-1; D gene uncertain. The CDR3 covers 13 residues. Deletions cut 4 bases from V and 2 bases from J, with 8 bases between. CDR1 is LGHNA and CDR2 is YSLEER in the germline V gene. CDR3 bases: TGCGCCAGCAGCCTAAGACTCAACACTGAAGCTTTCTTT. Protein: CASSLRLNTEAFF.

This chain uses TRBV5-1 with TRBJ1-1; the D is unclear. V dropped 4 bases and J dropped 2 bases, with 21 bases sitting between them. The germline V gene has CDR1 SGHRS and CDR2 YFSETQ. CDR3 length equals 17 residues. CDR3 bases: TGCGCCAGCAGCATTGGAGGGATTCGGGGTGGTAACACTGAAGCTTTCTTT. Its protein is CASSIGGIRGGNTEAFF.

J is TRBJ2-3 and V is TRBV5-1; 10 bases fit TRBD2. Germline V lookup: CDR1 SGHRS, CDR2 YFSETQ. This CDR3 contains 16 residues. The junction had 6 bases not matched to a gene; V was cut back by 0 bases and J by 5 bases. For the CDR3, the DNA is TGCGCCAGCAGCTTGGTCCTAGCGGGGGTTGAAGATACGCAGTATTTT. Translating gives CASSLVLAGVEDTQYF.

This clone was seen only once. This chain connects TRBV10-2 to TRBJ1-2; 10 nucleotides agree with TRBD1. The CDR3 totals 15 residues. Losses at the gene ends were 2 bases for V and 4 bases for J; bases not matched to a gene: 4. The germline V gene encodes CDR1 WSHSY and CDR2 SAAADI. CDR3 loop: CASSERGQGSYGYTF. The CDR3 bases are TGCGCCAGCAGTGAGCGGGGACAGGGGTCCTATGGCTACACCTTC.